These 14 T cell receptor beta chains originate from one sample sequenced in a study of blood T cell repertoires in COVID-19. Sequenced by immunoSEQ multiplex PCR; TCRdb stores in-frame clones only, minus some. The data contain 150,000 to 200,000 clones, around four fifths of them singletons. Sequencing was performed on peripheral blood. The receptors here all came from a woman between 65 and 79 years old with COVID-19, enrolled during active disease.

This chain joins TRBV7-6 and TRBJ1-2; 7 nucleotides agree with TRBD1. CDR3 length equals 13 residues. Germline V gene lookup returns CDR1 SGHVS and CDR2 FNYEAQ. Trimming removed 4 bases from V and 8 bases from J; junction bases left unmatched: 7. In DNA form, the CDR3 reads TGTGCCAGCAGCTCGAGACAGGGCGGAGGCTACACCTTC. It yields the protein CASSSRQGGGYTF.

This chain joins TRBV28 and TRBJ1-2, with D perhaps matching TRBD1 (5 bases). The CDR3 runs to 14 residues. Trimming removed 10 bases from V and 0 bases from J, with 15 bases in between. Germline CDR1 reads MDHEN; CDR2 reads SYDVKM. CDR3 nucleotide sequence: TGTGCCATAGCGGGGGGACCACCTAACTATGGCTACACCTTC. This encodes CAIAGGPPNYGYTF.

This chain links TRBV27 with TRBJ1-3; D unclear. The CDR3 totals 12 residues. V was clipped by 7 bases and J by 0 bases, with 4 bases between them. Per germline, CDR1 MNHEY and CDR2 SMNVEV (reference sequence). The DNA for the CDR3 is TGTGCCAGCATCGGCTCTGGAAACACCATATATTTT. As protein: CASIGSGNTIYF.

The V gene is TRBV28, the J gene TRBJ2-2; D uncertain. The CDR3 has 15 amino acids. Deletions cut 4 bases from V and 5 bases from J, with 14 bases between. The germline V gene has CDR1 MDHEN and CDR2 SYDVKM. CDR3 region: CASSSSRRQTGELFF. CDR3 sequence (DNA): TGTGCCAGCAGTTCCTCAAGGCGGCAGACCGGGGAGCTGTTTTTT.

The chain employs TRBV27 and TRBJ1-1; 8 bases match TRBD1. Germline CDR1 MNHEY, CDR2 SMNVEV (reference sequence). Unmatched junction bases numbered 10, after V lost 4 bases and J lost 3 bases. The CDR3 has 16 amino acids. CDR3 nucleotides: TGTGCCAGCAGTTCCTGGGACAGGTCCGCGGACACTGAAGCTTTCTTT. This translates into CASSSWDRSADTEAFF.

DNA for the CDR3: TGCAGCGTTGGGCACACCGGGGAGCTGTTTTTT. It specifies CSVGHTGELFF. The V and J genes are TRBV29-1 and TRBJ2-2; D is unclear. Trimming stripped 4 bases from V and 3 bases from J, with 3 bases between. The germline V gene encodes CDR1 SQVTM and CDR2 ANQGSEA. The length of the CDR3 is 11 residues.

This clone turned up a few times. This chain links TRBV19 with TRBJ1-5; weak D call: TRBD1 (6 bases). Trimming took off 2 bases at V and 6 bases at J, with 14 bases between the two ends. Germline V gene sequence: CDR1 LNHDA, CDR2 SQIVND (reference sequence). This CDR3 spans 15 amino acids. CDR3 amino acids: CASSIIQGTGQPQHF. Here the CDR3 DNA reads TGTGCCAGTAGTATAATTCAGGGGACCGGTCAGCCCCAGCATTTT. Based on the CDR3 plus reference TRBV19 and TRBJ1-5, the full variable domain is DGGITQSPKYLFRKEGQNVTLSCEQNLNHDAMYWYRQDPGQGLRLIYYSQIVNDFQKGDIAEGYSVSREKKESFPLTVTSAQKNPTAFYLCASSIIQGTGQPQHFGDGTRLSIL.

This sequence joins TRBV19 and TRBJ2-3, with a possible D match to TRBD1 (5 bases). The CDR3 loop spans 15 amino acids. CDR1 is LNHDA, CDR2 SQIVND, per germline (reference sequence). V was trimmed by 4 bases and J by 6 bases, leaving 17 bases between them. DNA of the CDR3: TGTGCCAGTAGTACCTCGTCCAGGGTGTGGGATACGCAGTATTTT. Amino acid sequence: CASSTSSRVWDTQYF.

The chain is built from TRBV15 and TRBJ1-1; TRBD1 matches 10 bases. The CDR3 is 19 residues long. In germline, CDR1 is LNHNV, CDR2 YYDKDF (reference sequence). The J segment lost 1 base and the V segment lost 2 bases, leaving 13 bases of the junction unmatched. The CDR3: CATSRPLSPGQGKNTEAFF. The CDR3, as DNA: TGTGCCACCAGCAGACCATTGAGCCCGGGACAGGGGAAGAACACTGAAGCTTTCTTT. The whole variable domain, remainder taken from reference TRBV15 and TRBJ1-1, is DAMVIQNPRYQVTQFGKPVTLSCSQTLNHNVMYWYQQKSSQAPKLLFHYYDKDFNNEADTPDNFQSRRPNTSFCFLDIRSPGLGDTAMYLCATSRPLSPGQGKNTEAFFGQGTRLTVV.

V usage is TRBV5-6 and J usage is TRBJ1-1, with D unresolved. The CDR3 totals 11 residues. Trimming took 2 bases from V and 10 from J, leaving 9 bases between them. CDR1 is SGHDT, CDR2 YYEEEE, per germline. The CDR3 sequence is CASSFGEAAFF. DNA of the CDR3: TGTGCCAGCAGCTTCGGGGAAGCAGCTTTCTTT.

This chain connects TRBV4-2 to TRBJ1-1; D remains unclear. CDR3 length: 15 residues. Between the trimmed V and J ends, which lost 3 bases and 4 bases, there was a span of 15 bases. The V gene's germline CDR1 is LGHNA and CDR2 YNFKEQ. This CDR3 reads CASSQPDQDTTEAFF. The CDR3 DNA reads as TGTGCCAGCAGCCAGCCCGATCAAGACACCACTGAAGCTTTCTTT.

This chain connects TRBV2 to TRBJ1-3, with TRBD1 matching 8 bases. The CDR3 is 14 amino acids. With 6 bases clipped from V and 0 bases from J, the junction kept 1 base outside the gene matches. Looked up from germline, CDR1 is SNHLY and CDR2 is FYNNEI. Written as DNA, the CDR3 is TGTGCCAGCAGCGGACAGGGCTCTGGAAACACCATATATTTT. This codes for CASSGQGSGNTIYF.

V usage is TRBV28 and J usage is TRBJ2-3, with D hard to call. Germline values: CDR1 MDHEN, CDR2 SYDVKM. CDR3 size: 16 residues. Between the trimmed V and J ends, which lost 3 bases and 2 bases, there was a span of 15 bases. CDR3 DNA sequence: TGTGCCAGCAGTTTGAGTCTAGAGACCCTCACAGATACGCAGTATTTT. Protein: CASSLSLETLTDTQYF.

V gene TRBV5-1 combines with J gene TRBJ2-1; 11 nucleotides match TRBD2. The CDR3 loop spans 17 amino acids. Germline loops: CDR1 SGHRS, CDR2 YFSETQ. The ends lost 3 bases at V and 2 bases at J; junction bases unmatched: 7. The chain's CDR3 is CASSSGLAVTAYNEQFF. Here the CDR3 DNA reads TGCGCCAGCAGCTCGGGACTAGCGGTTACGGCCTACAATGAGCAGTTCTTC. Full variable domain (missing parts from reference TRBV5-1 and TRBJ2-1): KAGVTQTPRYLIKTRGQQVTLSCSPISGHRSVSWYQQTPGQGLQFLFEYFSETQRNKGNFPGRFSGRQFSNSRSEMNVSTLELGDSALYLCASSSGLAVTAYNEQFFGPGTRLTVL.